One sample yielded the 24 T cell receptor beta chains listed below, sequenced in a study of cytomegalovirus exposure and HLA in healthy donors. This PCR relied on a set of 60 Vbeta primers and 13 Jbeta primers. Profiled with immunoSEQ multiplex PCR; TCRdb holds only in-frame clones, not every one. The table records about 240,000 clones, over 70% of them present only once. Sequencing was performed on PBMCs. These receptors all stem from a woman in her fifties or sixties in good health and CMV-seropositive.

This clone has a handful of counts. Its ends do not fully match the called genes, so a read error is possible. The J gene is TRBJ1-1, the V gene TRBV20-1, with D tentatively TRBD1 (5 bases). Germline V gene lookup returns CDR1 DFQATT and CDR2 SNEGSKA (reference sequence). The CDR3 has 10 residues. The CDR3 loop reads CSARGHEAFF. DNA of the CDR3: TGCAGCGCTAGAGGACATGAAGCTTTCTTT.

This clone was seen a few times. J is TRBJ2-5 and V is TRBV6-5; TRBD2 aligns across 7 bases. The CDR3 consists of 15 residues. Germline CDR1 and CDR2: MNHEY and SVGAGI. After removal of 11 bases from V and 2 bases from J, the junction contained 14 bases not matched to a gene. Here the CDR3 reads CAAALRRGGQETQYF. The CDR3 nucleotides read TGTGCCGCAGCTCTTCGGAGGGGAGGGCAAGAGACCCAGTACTTC.

The chain combines TRBV30 with TRBJ1-2, with a weak D call TRBD1 (5 bases). CDR1 and CDR2 from the germline V gene are GTSNPN and SVGIG (reference sequence). Trimming shortened V by 2 bases and J by 4 bases, and 20 bases separated the two germline ends. The CDR3 runs to 16 residues. The CDR3 sequence: CAWSRGLTDVGYGYTF. As DNA, the CDR3 is TGTGCCTGGAGTAGAGGATTGACAGACGTCGGCTATGGCTACACCTTC.

The J gene is TRBJ1-1, the V gene TRBV11-2, with D perhaps TRBD1 (6 bases). Germline lookup yields CDR1 SGHAT and CDR2 FQNNGV. V lost 5 bases and J 5 bases, leaving 21 bases between the germline ends. This CDR3 region has 16 residues. CDR3 coding DNA: TGTGCCAGCAGCCCAGCTGGGGGGGGGCGTTTTACTGAAGCTTTCTTT. Protein product: CASSPAGGGRFTEAFF.

The rearrangement uses TRBV28 and TRBJ2-5; D remains ambiguous. Trimming removed 1 base from V and 6 bases from J, with 9 bases in between. Germline loops: CDR1 MDHEN, CDR2 SYDVKM. The CDR3 has 13 residues. The CDR3 reads CASSLSSRKTQYF. CDR3 nucleotides: TGTGCCAGCAGTTTATCTTCGAGGAAGACCCAGTACTTC.

V usage is TRBV5-1 and J usage is TRBJ2-7; no definite D call. Germline CDR1 and CDR2: SGHRS and YFSETQ. The CDR3 has 12 amino acids. Trimming took 7 bases from V and 0 from J, leaving 8 bases between them. In DNA, the CDR3 is TGCGCCAGCGGCCAGGACTCCTACGAGCAGTACTTC. Protein: CASGQDSYEQYF.

The chain uses TRBV2 and TRBJ2-7, with 10 bases fitting TRBD1. This CDR3 comprises 13 residues. The trim removed 7 bases at V and 3 bases at J, leaving 3 bases unmatched. Germline lookup yields CDR1 SNHLY and CDR2 FYNNEI. CDR3: CASIGQGGYEQYF. The DNA for the CDR3 is TGTGCCAGCATCGGACAGGGGGGCTACGAGCAGTACTTC. The variable domain in full, with the rest retrieved from reference TRBV2 and TRBJ2-7, is EPEVTQTPSHQVTQMGQEVILRCVPISNHLYFYWYRQILGQKVEFLVSFYNNEISEKSEIFDDQFSVERPDGSNFTLKIRSTKLEDSAMYFCASIGQGGYEQYFGPGTRLTVT.

The chain is built from TRBV6-6 and TRBJ1-1; D is uncertain. V dropped 2 bases and J dropped 1 base, with 14 bases sitting between them. Germline lookup yields CDR1 MNHNY and CDR2 SVGAGI (reference sequence). The CDR3 is 16 amino acids. In nucleotides, the CDR3 is TGTGCCAGCAGTTACGTTATTACTCACGGGAACACTGAAGCTTTCTTT. Its protein is CASSYVITHGNTEAFF.

The V call is TRBV7-8, the J call TRBJ2-3; 10 bases match TRBD2. J was trimmed by 0 bases and V by 5 bases; bases with no gene match: 8. Germline V gene lookup returns CDR1 SGHVS and CDR2 FQNEAQ. CDR3 length: 17 residues. The CDR3 DNA is TGTGCCAGCAGCGAATTACTAGCGGGGATTAGCACAGATACGCAGTATTTT. Amino acids: CASSELLAGISTDTQYF.

The chain is built from TRBV9 and TRBJ2-1, with 9 bases aligning to TRBD1. Germline values: CDR1 SGDLS, CDR2 YYNGEE. This CDR3 spans 19 amino acids. J was trimmed by 2 bases and V by 5 bases; bases with no gene match: 17. The CDR3 reads CASSDPHLPDRGTYNEQFF. The DNA for the CDR3 is TGTGCCAGCAGTGATCCACACCTCCCGGACAGGGGTACCTACAATGAGCAGTTCTTC.

The rearrangement links TRBV9 to TRBJ2-7; 10 nucleotides match TRBD2. Trimming removed 4 bases from V and 2 bases from J; junction bases left unmatched: 6. CDR3 size: 15 residues. Germline V gene lookup returns CDR1 SGDLS and CDR2 YYNGEE. The CDR3: CASSPGLAAPYEQYF. CDR3 nucleotide sequence: TGTGCCAGCAGCCCCGGACTAGCGGCACCCTACGAGCAGTACTTC.

The rearrangement links TRBV18 to TRBJ1-2, with D perhaps TRBD1 (5 bases). V was trimmed by 3 bases and J by 1 base, leaving 9 bases between them. Germline V CDR1 and CDR2: KGHSH, LQKENI. The CDR3 loop spans 14 amino acids. This CDR3 reads CASSPTTDNYGYTF. The DNA for the CDR3 is TGTGCCAGCTCACCGACGACAGATAACTATGGCTACACCTTC.

This clone was observed a few times. The chain is built from TRBV19 and TRBJ2-5; 7 nucleotides agree with TRBD2. J was trimmed by 5 bases and V by 6 bases; bases with no gene match: 12. CDR1 LNHDA and CDR2 SQIVND come from the germline V gene (reference sequence). The CDR3 is 15 residues long. CDR3 sequence: CASRPRAGWGETQYF. In DNA form, the CDR3 reads TGTGCCAGTAGGCCTAGAGCGGGATGGGGGGAGACCCAGTACTTC.

The V and J genes are TRBV19 and TRBJ2-5; TRBD2 agrees at 10 bases. CDR1 is LNHDA, CDR2 SQIVND, per germline (reference sequence). The CDR3 covers 14 residues. V dropped 3 bases and J dropped 11; count of bases not matched to a gene: 9. The CDR3 protein is CASSISGRRGEQYF. The DNA of the CDR3 is TGTGCCAGTAGTATTAGCGGGAGGAGAGGGGAGCAGTACTTC. Supplemented by reference TRBV19 and TRBJ2-5, the full variable domain reads DGGITQSPKYLFRKEGQNVTLSCEQNLNHDAMYWYRQDPGQGLRLIYYSQIVNDFQKGDIAEGYSVSREKKESFPLTVTSAQKNPTAFYLCASSISGRRGEQYFGPGTRLLVL.

Of note for this clone: The sample contains more than one DNA sequence encoding this CDR3. The CDR3 is CASGTGTSGSFQETQYF. DNA for the CDR3: TGTGCTAGTGGGACAGGGACCAGCGGGAGTTTTCAGGAGACCCAGTACTTC. The chain employs TRBV12-5 and TRBJ2-5; TRBD2 might be the D (8 bases). The CDR3 extends over 17 amino acids. Germline CDR1 and CDR2: LGHNT and FRNRAP. Between the trimmed V and J ends, which lost 6 bases and 5 bases, there was a span of 25 bases. The full variable domain, in which reference TRBV12-5 and TRBJ2-5 provide the parts outside the CDR3, is DARVTQTPRHKVTEMGQEVTMRCQPILGHNTVFWYRQTMMQGLELLAYFRNRAPLDDSGMPKDRFSAEMPDATLATLKIQPSEPRDSAVYFCASGTGTSGSFQETQYFGPGTRLLVL.

The CDR3 loop reads CASSQSSGRAVEQFF. The CDR3 DNA follows: TGTGCCAGCAGCCAAAGTAGCGGGAGGGCCGTTGAGCAGTTCTTC. V usage is TRBV7-3 and J usage is TRBJ2-1; 11 positions match TRBD2. The CDR3 totals 15 residues. The ends lost 5 bases at V and 9 bases at J; junction bases unmatched: 9. Germline V CDR1 and CDR2: SGHTA, FQGTGA.

The rearrangement links TRBV15 to TRBJ2-7; a weak D match, TRBD2 (7 bases). Germline assignment: CDR1 LNHNV and CDR2 YYDKDF (reference sequence). V lost 3 bases to trimming and J lost 4 bases, with 10 bases between them. The CDR3 spans 13 residues. The CDR3 here is CATSSGGHYEQYF. The CDR3 DNA is TGTGCCACCAGCAGCGGGGGGCATTACGAGCAGTACTTC. The whole variable domain, remainder taken from reference TRBV15 and TRBJ2-7, is DAMVIQNPRYQVTQFGKPVTLSCSQTLNHNVMYWYQQKSSQAPKLLFHYYDKDFNNEADTPDNFQSRRPNTSFCFLDIRSPGLGDTAMYLCATSSGGHYEQYFGPGTRLTVT.

This rearrangement joins TRBV5-4 to TRBJ1-3, with D unclear. The length of the CDR3 is 16 residues. V lost 3 bases and J lost 0, with 13 bases in between. Germline V gives CDR1 SGHNT, CDR2 YYREEE (reference sequence). As DNA, the CDR3 is TGTGCCAGCAGCTGGGCCGGTCTGACCTCTGGAAACACCATATATTTT. Translated: CASSWAGLTSGNTIYF.

V gene TRBV5-6 combines with J gene TRBJ1-5; weak D call: TRBD1 (6 bases). The V and J ends lost 4 bases and 3 bases respectively, with 17 bases between them. The CDR3 extends over 16 amino acids. Germline V gives CDR1 SGHDT, CDR2 YYEEEE. The CDR3 loop reads CASSIRLTGPNQPQHF. The CDR3 coding sequence is TGTGCCAGCAGCATAAGGTTAACAGGGCCCAATCAGCCCCAGCATTTT. The full variable domain, rest sourced from reference TRBV5-6 and TRBJ1-5, is DAGVTQSPTHLIKTRGQQVTLRCSPKSGHDTVSWYQQALGQGPQFIFQYYEEEERQRGNFPDRFSGHQFPNYSSELNVNALLLGDSALYLCASSIRLTGPNQPQHFGDGTRLSIL.

The V gene is TRBV7-2, the J gene TRBJ1-1, with TRBD1 matching 7 bases. The CDR3 totals 14 residues. Germline CDR1 SGHTA, CDR2 FQGNSA. After removal of 1 base from V and 8 bases from J, the junction contained 7 bases not matched to a gene. The CDR3 reads CASSLGGGAAEAFF. CDR3 bases: TGTGCCAGCAGCTTAGGAGGGGGCGCCGCGGAAGCTTTCTTT.

The chain couples TRBV19 to TRBJ2-7; 9 nucleotides align to TRBD1. Germline-derived CDR1 and CDR2 are LNHDA and SQIVND (reference sequence). The CDR3 length is 15 residues. The V gene end was trimmed by 5 bases and the J gene end by 4 bases; junction bases not matched to a gene: 9. CDR3 coding DNA: TGTGCCAGTAGTGCCGCGGGGACAGGGCGTTACGAGCAGTACTTC. Its protein is CASSAAGTGRYEQYF.

The chain links TRBV7-8 to TRBJ2-2, with TRBD1 identical over 7 bases. The CDR3 spans 15 residues. Germline assignment: CDR1 SGHVS and CDR2 FQNEAQ. The J segment lost 2 bases and the V segment lost 11 bases, leaving 11 bases of the junction unmatched. The CDR3 nucleotides read TGTGCCGGTTCACCGGGACAGCTAAACACCGGGGAGCTGTTTTTT. Translating it yields CAGSPGQLNTGELFF.

This chain joins TRBV5-1 and TRBJ2-1, with 10 bases identical to TRBD2. J gave up 10 bases and V 2 bases, and 12 bases lay outside the gene matches. Per the germline V gene, CDR1 is SGHRS and CDR2 is YFSETQ. This CDR3 has 16 amino acids. CDR3 protein: CASSLGGTSVTYEQFF. The CDR3 DNA reads TGCGCCAGCAGCTTAGGAGGGACTAGCGTCACTTACGAGCAGTTCTTC.

The chain combines TRBV6-6 with TRBJ2-5; 7 bases are a match to TRBD2. The J call is in doubt because the DNA end fits TRBJ2-7 better. Per the germline V gene, CDR1 is MNHNY and CDR2 is SVGAGI (reference sequence). The CDR3 totals 14 residues. DNA of the CDR3: TGTGCCAGCAGTTACGGGGGGGACTTCGACGAGCAGTACTTC. Residues: CASSYGGDFDEQYF.